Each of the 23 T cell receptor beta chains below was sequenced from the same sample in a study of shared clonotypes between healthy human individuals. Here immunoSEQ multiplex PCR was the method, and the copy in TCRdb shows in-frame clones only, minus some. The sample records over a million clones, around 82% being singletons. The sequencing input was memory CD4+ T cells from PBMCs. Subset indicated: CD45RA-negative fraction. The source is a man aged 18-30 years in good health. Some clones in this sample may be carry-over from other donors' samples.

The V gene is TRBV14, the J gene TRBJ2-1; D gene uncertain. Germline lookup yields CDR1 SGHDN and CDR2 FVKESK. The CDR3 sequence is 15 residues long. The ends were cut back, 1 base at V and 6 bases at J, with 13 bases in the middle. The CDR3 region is CASSQGIADSNEQFF. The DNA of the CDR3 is TGTGCCAGCAGCCAAGGAATAGCCGATAGCAATGAGCAGTTCTTC.

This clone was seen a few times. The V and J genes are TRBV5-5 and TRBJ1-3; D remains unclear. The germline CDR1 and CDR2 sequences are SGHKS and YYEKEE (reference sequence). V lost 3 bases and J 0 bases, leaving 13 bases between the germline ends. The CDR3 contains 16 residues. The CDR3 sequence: CASSWRGVPSGNTIYF. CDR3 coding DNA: TGTGCCAGCAGCTGGCGTGGCGTTCCCTCTGGAAACACCATATATTTT.

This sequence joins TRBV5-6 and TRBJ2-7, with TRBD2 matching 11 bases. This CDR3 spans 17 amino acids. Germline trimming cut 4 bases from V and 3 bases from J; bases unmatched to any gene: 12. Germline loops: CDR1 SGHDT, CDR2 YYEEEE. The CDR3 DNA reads TGTGCCAGCAGCCATACAATTACGGGACTAGCGGTCTACGAGCAGTACTTC. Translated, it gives CASSHTITGLAVYEQYF.

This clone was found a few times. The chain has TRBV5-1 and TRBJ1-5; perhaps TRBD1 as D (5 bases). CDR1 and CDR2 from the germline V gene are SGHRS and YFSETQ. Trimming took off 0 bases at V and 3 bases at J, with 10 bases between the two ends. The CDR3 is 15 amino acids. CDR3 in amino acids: CASSLGGADNQPQHF. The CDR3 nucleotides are TGCGCCAGCAGCTTGGGTGGGGCGGACAATCAGCCCCAGCATTTT. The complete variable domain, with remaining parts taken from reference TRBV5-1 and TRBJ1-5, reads KAGVTQTPRYLIKTRGQQVTLSCSPISGHRSVSWYQQTPGQGLQFLFEYFSETQRNKGNFPGRFSGRQFSNSRSEMNVSTLELGDSALYLCASSLGGADNQPQHFGDGTRLSIL.

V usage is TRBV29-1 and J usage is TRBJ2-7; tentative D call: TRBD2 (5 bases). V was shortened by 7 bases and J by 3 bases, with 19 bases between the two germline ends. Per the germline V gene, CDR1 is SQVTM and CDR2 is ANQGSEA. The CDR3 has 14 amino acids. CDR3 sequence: CSALGVAASYEQYF. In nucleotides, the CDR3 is TGCAGCGCGCTCGGGGTGGCGGCGAGCTACGAGCAGTACTTC.

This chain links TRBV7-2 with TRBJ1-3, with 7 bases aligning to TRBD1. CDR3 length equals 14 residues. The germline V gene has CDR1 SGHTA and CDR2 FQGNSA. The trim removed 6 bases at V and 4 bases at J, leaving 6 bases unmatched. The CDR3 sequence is CASRPQGLGNTIYF. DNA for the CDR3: TGTGCCAGCAGACCACAGGGGTTAGGAAACACCATATATTTT.

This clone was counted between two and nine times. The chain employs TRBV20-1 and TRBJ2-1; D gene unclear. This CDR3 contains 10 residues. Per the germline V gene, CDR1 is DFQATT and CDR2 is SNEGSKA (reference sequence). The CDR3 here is CSMLEAEQFF. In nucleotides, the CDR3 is TGCTCGATGCTAGAGGCTGAGCAGTTCTTC.

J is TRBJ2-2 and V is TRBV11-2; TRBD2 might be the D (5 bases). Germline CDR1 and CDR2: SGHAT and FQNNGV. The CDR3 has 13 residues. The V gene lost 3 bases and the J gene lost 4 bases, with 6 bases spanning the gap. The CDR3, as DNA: TGTGCCAGCAGCTTCACTAGCACCGGGGAGCTGTTTTTT. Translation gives CASSFTSTGELFF.

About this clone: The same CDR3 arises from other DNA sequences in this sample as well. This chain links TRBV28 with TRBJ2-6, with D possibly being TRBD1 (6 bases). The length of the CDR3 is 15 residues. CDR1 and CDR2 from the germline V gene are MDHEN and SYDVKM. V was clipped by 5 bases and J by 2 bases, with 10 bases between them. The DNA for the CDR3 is TGTGCCAGCAGTCTACAGGGCGCTGGGGCCAACGTCCTGACTTTC. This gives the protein CASSLQGAGANVLTF.

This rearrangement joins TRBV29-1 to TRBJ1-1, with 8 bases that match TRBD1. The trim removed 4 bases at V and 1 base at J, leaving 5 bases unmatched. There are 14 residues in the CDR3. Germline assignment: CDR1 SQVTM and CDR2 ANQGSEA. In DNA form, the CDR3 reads TGCAGCGTTGGGGGCGGGACAGGGAACACTGAAGCTTTCTTT. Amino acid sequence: CSVGGGTGNTEAFF.

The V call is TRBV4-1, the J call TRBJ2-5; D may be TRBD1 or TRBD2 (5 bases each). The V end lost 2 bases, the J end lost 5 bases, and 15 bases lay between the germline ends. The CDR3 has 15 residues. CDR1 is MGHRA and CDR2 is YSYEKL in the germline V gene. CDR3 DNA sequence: TGCGCCAGCAGCCAAAAAGTGGGGGTTTACGAGACCCAGTACTTC. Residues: CASSQKVGVYETQYF.

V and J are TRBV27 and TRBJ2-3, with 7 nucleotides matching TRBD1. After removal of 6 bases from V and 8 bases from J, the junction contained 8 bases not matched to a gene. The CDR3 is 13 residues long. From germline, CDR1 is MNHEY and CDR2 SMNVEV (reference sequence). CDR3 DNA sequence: TGTGCCAGCAGCGAGGGGGCAGGGGGTACGCAGTATTTT. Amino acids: CASSEGAGGTQYF.

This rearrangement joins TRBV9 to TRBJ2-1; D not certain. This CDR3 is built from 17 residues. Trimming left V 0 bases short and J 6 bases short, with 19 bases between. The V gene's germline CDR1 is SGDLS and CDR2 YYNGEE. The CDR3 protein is CASSVDLGSNPVNEQFF. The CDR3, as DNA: TGTGCCAGCAGCGTAGATCTTGGAAGCAACCCGGTCAATGAGCAGTTCTTC.

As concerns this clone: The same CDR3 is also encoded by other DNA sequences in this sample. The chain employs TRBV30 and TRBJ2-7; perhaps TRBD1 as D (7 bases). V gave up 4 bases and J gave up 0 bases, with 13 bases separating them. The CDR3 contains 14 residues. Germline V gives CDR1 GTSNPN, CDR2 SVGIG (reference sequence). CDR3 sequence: CAWKGQTSSYEQYF. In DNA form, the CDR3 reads TGTGCCTGGAAGGGACAGACTAGCTCCTACGAGCAGTACTTC.

The CDR3 reads CASSSGGNEQFF. The CDR3 DNA is TGTGCCAGCAGCTCCGGGGGGAATGAGCAGTTCTTC. V gene TRBV7-2 combines with J gene TRBJ2-1, with 7 nucleotides matching TRBD2. This CDR3 has 12 amino acids. Germline values: CDR1 SGHTA, CDR2 FQGNSA. After removal of 4 bases from V and 7 bases from J, the junction contained 1 base not matched to a gene.

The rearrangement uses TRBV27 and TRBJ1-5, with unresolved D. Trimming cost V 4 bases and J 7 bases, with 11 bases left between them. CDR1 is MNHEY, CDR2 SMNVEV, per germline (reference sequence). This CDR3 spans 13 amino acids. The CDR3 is CASSSKVGQPQHF. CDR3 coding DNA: TGTGCCAGCAGTTCTAAGGTCGGACAGCCCCAGCATTTT.

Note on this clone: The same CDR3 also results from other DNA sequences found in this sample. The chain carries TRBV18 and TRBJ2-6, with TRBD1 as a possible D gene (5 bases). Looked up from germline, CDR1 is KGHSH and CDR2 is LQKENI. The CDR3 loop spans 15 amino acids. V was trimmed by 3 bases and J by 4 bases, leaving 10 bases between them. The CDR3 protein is CASSPQGTGANVLTF. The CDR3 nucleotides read TGTGCCAGCTCACCCCAGGGAACCGGGGCCAACGTCCTGACTTTC. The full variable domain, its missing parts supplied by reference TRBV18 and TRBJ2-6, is NAGVMQNPRHLVRRRGQEARLRCSPMKGHSHVYWYRQLPEEGLKFMVYLQKENIIDESGMPKERFSAEFPKEGPSILRIQQVVRGDSAAYFCASSPQGTGANVLTFGAGSRLTVL.

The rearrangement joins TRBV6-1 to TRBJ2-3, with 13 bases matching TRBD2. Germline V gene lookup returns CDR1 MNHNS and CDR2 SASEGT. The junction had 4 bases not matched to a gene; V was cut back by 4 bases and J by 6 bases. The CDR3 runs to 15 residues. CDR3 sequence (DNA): TGTGCCAGCAGTGCGGGACTAGCGGGAATCGATACGCAGTATTTT. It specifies CASSAGLAGIDTQYF.

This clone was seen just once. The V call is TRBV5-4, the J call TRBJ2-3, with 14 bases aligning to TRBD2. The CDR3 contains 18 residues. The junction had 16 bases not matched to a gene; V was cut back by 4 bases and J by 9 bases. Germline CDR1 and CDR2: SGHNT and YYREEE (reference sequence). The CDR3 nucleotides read TGTGCCAGCAGCCCGGGGACAGCGGGGACTAGCGGGAGCAAGACGCAGTATTTT. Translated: CASSPGTAGTSGSKTQYF.

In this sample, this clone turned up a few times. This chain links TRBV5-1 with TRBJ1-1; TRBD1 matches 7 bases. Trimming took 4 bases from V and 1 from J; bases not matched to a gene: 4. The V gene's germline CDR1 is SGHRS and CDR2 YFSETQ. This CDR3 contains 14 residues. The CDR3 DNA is TGCGCCAGCAGCGGACAGGTTACGAACACTGAAGCTTTCTTT. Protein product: CASSGQVTNTEAFF. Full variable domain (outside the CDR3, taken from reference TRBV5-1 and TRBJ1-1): KAGVTQTPRYLIKTRGQQVTLSCSPISGHRSVSWYQQTPGQGLQFLFEYFSETQRNKGNFPGRFSGRQFSNSRSEMNVSTLELGDSALYLCASSGQVTNTEAFFGQGTRLTVV.

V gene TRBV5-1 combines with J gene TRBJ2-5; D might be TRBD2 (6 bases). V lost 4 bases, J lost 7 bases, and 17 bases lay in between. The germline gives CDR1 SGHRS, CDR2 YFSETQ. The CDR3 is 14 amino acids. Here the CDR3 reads CASSRDGLPGTQYF. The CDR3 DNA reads TGCGCCAGCAGCCGGGATGGACTACCAGGGACCCAGTACTTC.

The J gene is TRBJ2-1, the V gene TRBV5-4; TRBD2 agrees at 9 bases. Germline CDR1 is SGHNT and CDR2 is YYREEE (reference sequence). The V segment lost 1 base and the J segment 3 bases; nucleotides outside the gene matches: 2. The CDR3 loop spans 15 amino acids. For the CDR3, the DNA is TGTGCCAGCAGCTTGTGGACTAGCGTCTACAATGAGCAGTTCTTC. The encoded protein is CASSLWTSVYNEQFF.

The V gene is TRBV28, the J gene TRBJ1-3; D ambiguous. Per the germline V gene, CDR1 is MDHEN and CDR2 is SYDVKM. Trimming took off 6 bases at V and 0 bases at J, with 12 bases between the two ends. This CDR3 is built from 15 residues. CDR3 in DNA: TGTGCCAGCAGCTTAGCAGGTTTCTCTGGAAACACCATATATTTT. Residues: CASSLAGFSGNTIYF.